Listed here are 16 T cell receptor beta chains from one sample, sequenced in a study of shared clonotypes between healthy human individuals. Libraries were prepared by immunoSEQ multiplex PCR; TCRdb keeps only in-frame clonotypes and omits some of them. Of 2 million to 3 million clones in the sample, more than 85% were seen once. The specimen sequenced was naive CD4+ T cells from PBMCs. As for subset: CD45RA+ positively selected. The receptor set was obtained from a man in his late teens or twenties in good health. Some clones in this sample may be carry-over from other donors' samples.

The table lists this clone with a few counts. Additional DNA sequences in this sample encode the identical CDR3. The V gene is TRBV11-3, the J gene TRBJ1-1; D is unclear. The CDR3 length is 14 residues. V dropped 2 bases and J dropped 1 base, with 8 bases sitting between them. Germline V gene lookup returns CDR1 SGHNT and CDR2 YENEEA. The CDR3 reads CASSLSGGNTEAFF. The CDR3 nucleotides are TGTGCCAGCAGCTTAAGCGGCGGGAACACTGAAGCTTTCTTT.

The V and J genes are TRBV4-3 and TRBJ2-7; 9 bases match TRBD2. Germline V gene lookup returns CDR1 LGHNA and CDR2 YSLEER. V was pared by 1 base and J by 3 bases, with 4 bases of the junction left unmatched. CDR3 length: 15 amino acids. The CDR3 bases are TGCGCCAGCAGCCAAGGGTTAGCGGGAGACTACGAGCAGTACTTC. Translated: CASSQGLAGDYEQYF.

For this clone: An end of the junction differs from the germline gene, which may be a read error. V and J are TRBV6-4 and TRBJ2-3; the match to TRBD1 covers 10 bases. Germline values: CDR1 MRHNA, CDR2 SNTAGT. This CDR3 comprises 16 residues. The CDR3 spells CASNDRGPEGTDTQYF. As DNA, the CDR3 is TGTGCCAGCAATGACAGGGGGCCCGAGGGGACAGATACGCAGTATTTT.

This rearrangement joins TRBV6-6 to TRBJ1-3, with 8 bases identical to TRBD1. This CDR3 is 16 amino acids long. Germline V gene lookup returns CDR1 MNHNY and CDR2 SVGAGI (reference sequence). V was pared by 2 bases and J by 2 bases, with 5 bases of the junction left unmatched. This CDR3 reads CASSYQGAEAGNTIYF. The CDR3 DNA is TGTGCCAGCAGTTACCAGGGGGCAGAGGCTGGAAACACCATATATTTT.

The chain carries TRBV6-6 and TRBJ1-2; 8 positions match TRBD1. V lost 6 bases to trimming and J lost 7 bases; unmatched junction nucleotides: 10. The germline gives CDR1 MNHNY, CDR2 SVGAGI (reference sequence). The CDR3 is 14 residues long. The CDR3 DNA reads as TGTGCCAGCAGCCCAACCCAGGGGGCAATTGGCTACACCTTC. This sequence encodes CASSPTQGAIGYTF.

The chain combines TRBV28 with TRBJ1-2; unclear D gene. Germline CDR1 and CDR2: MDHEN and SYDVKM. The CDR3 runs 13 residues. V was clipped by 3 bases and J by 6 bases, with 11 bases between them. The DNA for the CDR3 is TGTGCCAGCAGTTTGTGGGGAGCGGATGGCTACACCTTC. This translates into CASSLWGADGYTF.

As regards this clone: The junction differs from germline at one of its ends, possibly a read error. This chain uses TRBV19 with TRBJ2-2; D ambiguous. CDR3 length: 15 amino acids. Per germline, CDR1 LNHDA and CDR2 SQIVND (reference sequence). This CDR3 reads CAGSSQKRNTGELFF. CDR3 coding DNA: TGTGCCGGTAGTAGTCAGAAGCGGAACACCGGGGAGCTGTTTTTT. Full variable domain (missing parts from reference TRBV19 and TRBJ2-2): DGGITQSPKYLFRKEGQNVTLSCEQNLNHDAMYWYRQDPGQGLRLIYYSQIVNDFQKGDIAEGYSVSREKKESFPLTVTSAQKNPTAFYLCAGSSQKRNTGELFFGEGSRLTVL.

The CDR3 DNA sequence: TGTGCCAGCAGTTCCCGGGACAGACTCAACTATGGCTACACCTTC. It translates to CASSSRDRLNYGYTF. The rearrangement links TRBV28 to TRBJ1-2, with 7 nucleotides matching TRBD1. Trimming cost V 4 bases and J 2 bases; bases outside gene matches: 7. The CDR3 contains 15 residues. Germline values: CDR1 MDHEN, CDR2 SYDVKM.

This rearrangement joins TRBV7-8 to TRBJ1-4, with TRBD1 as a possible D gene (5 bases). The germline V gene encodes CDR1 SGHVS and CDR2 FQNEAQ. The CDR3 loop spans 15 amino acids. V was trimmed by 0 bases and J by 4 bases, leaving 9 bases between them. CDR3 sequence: CASSLAGPINEKLFF. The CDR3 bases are TGTGCCAGCAGCTTAGCGGGACCCATTAATGAAAAACTGTTTTTT.

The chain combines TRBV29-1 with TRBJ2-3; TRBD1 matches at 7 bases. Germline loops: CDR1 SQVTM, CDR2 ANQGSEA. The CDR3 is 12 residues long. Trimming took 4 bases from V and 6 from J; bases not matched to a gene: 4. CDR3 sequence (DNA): TGCAGCGTTGCCGACAGGGAGGATACGCAGTATTTT. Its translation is CSVADREDTQYF.

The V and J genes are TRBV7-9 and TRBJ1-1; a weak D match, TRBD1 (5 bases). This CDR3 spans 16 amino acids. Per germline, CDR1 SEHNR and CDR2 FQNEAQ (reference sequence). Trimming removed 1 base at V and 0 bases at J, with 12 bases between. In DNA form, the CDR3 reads TGTGCCAGCAGCTTAGAAGGCGGCAGGGTGAACACTGAAGCTTTCTTT. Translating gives CASSLEGGRVNTEAFF. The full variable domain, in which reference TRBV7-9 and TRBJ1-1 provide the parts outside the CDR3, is DTGVSQNPRHKITKRGQNVTFRCDPISEHNRLYWYRQTLGQGPEFLTYFQNEAQLEKSRLLSDRFSAERPKGSFSTLEIQRTEQGDSAMYLCASSLEGGRVNTEAFFGQGTRLTVV.

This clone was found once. The DNA for the CDR3 is TGCAGCGCCGGACTAGCGGGGAGCGTGAATGAGCAGTTCTTC. This sequence encodes CSAGLAGSVNEQFF. V usage is TRBV29-1 and J usage is TRBJ2-1; 12 nucleotides line up with TRBD2. Germline CDR1 is SQVTM and CDR2 is ANQGSEA. The CDR3 totals 14 residues. The trim removed 7 bases at V and 7 bases at J, leaving 8 bases unmatched.

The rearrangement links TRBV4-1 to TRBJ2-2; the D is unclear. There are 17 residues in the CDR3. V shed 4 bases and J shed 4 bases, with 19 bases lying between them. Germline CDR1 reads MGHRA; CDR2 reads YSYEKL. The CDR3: CASSPGRSPWSTGELFF. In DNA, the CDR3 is TGCGCCAGCAGCCCCGGACGGAGCCCTTGGTCCACCGGGGAGCTGTTTTTT.

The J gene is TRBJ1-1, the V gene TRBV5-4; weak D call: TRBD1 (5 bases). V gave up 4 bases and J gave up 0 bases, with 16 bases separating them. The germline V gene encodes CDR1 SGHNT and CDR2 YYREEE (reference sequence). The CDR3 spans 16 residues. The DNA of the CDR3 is TGTGCCAGCAGCCCGGGACGGTTTTCTATGAACACTGAAGCTTTCTTT. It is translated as CASSPGRFSMNTEAFF.

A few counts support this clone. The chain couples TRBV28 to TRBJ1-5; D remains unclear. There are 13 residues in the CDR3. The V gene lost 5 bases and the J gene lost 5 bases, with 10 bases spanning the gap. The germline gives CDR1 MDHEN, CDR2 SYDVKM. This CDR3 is CASSRTWDQPQHF. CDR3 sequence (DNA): TGTGCCAGCAGTAGGACCTGGGATCAGCCCCAGCATTTT.

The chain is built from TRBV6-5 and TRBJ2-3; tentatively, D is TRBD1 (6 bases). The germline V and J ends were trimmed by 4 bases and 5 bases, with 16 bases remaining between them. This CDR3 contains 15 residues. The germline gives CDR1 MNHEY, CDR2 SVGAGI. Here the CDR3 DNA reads TGTGCCAGCAGTTCCGGGACACGAGGAAAAGATACGCAGTATTTT. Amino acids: CASSSGTRGKDTQYF.